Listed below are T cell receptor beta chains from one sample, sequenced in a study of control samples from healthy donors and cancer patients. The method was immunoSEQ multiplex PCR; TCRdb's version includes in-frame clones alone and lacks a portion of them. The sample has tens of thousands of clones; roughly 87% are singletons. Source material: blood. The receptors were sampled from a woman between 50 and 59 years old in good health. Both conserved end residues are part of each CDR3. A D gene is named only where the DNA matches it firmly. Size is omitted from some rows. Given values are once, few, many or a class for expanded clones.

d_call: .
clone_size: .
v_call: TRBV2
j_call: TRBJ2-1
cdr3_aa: CASSGLAVQFF
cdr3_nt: TGTGCCAGCAGTGGACTCGCCGTGCAGTTCTTC

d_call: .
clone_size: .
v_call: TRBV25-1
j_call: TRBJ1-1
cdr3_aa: CASSVAGNTEAFF
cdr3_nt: TGTGCCAGCAGTGTGGCGGGAAACACTGAAGCTTTCTTT

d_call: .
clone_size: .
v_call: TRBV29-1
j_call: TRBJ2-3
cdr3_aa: CSVDGGAGTDTQYF
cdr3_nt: TGCAGCGTCGACGGAGGGGCCGGCACAGATACGCAGTATTTT

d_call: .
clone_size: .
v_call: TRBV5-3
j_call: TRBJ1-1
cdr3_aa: CARSLDNSLTEAFF
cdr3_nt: TGTGCCAGAAGCTTGGATAACAGCCTCACTGAAGCTTTCTTT

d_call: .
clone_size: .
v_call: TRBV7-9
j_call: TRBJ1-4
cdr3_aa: CASSHRVGEKLFF
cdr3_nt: TGTGCCAGCAGCCACAGGGTGGGTGAAAAACTGTTTTTT

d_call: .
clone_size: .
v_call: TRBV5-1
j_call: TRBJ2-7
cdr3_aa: CASAAGFEEFYEQYF
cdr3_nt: TGCGCCAGCGCCGCTGGGTTTGAAGAATTTTACGAGCAGTACTTC

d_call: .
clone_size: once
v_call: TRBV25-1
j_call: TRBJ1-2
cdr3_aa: CASSDGGLLGYGYTF
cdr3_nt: TGTGCCAGCAGTGATGGTGGACTCCTGGGCTATGGCTACACCTTC

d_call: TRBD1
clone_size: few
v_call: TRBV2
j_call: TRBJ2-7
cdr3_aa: CARSTGISYEQYF
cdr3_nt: TGTGCCAGATCGACAGGGATCTCCTACGAGCAGTACTTC

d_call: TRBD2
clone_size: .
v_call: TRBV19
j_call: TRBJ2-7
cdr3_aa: CASSLASGAYEQYF
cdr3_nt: TGTGCCAGTAGTCTGGCTAGCGGCGCCTACGAGCAGTACTTC

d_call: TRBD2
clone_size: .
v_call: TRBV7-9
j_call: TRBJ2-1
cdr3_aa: CASSLSSGRVYNEQFF
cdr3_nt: TGTGCCAGCAGCCTATCTAGCGGGAGGGTTTACAATGAGCAGTTCTTC

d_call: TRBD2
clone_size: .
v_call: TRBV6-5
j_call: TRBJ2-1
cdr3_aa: CASRTSGRVNEQFF
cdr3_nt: TGTGCCAGCAGGACTAGCGGGAGGGTAAATGAGCAGTTCTTC